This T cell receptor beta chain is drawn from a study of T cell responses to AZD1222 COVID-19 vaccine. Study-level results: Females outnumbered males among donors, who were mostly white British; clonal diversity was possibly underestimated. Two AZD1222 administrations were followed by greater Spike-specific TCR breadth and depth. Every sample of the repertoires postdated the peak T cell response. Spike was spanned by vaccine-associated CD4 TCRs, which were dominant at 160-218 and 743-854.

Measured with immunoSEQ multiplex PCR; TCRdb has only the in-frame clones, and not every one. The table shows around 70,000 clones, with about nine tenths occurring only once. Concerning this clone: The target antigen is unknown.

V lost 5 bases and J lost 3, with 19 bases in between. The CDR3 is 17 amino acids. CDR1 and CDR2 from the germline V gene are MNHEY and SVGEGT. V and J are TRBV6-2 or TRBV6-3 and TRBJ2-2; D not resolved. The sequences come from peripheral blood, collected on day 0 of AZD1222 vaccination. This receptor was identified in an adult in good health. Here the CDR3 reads CASSPQLTDGDTGELFF. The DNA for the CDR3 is TGTGCCAGCAGTCCACAACTAACGGATGGAGACACCGGGGAGCTGTTTTTT.